This T cell receptor beta chain was captured by sequencing in a study of spatial heterogeneity in lung cancer. Turning to the study itself: Alpha-chain sequences were consistently detected in smaller numbers than beta-chain sequences.

This clonotype came up many times. The antigen is unknown. Specified time point: sample taken at primary tumor resection. Sequencing was performed on whole RNA extracted from tumor and nontumor lung tissue, or from frozen PBMC, and the material was left unsorted. The 65 or so donors had untreated early-stage non-small cell lung cancer. Carried by each TCR cDNA molecule was a unique molecular identifier. Each CDR3 protein is one row after TCRdb ran MiXCR on the 5' RACE reads. This repertoire shows more than 85,000 distinct CDR3 sequences, around 9% found once; its top ten account for 6.9%. CDR1 is SGHNT, CDR2 YYREEE, per germline (reference sequence). V lost 4 bases, J lost 4 bases, and 8 bases lay in between. The CDR3 has 13 residues. Study-wide results and caveats: The appearance of ubiquitous expanded tumor TCRs in blood was greater at resection than follow-up.

The clonotype was recovered from a male donor with early-stage non-small cell lung cancer. The specimen comprised PBMCs, sampled at surgery. The genes are TRBV5-4 and TRBJ2-2; the D call may be TRBD1 or TRBD2 (5 bases each). The CDR3: CASSRDLTGELFF. The CDR3 DNA reads as TGTGCCAGCAGCCGGGACCTCACCGGGGAGCTGTTTTTT.